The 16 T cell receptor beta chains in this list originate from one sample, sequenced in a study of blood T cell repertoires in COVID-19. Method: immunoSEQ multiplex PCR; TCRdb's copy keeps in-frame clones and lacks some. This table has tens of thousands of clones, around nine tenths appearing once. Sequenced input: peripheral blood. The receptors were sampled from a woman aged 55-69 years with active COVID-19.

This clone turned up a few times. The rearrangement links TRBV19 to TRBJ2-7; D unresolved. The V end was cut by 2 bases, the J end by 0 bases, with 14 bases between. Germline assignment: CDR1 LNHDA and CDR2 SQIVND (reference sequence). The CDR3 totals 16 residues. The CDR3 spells CASSIWKDSGSYEQYF. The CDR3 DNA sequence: TGTGCCAGTAGTATATGGAAAGATTCAGGCTCCTACGAGCAGTACTTC.

The DNA of the CDR3 is TGTGCCAGCAGCCCGATGGGGGGGGCCACAAAAGAGACCCAGTACTTC. Protein product: CASSPMGGATKETQYF. The V and J genes are TRBV7-3 and TRBJ2-5; TRBD2 might be the D (7 bases). CDR1 SGHTA and CDR2 FQGTGA come from the germline V gene. The CDR3 runs to 16 residues. V was trimmed by 5 bases and J by 3 bases, leaving 19 bases between them. Full variable domain (missing parts from reference TRBV7-3 and TRBJ2-5): GAGVSQTPSNKVTEKGKYVELRCDPISGHTALYWYRQSLGQGPEFLIYFQGTGAADDSGLPNDRFFAVRPEGSVSTLKIQRTERGDSAVYLCASSPMGGATKETQYFGPGTRLLVL.

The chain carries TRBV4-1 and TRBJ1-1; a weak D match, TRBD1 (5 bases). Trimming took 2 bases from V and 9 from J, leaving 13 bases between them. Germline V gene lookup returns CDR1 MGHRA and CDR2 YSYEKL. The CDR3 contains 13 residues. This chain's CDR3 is CASSQNQGPKAFF. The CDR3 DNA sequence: TGCGCCAGCAGCCAAAATCAGGGTCCCAAAGCTTTCTTT.

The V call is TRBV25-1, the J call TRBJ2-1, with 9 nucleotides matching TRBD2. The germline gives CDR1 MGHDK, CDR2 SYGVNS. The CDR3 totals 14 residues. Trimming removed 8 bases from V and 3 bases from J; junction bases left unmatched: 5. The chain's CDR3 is CASGRGGGYNEQFF. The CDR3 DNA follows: TGTGCCAGCGGGCGGGGGGGTGGCTACAATGAGCAGTTCTTC. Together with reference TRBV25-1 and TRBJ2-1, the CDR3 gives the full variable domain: EADIYQTPRYLVIGTGKKITLECSQTMGHDKMYWYQQDPGMELHLIHYSYGVNSTEKGDLSSESTVSRIRTEHFPLTLESARPSHTSQYLCASGRGGGYNEQFFGPGTRLTVL.

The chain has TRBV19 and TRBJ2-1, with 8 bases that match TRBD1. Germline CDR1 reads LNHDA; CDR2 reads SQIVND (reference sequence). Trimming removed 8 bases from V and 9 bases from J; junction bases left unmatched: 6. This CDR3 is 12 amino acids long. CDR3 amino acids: CASGQGYGEQFF. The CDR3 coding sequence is TGTGCCAGTGGACAGGGATATGGTGAGCAGTTCTTC.

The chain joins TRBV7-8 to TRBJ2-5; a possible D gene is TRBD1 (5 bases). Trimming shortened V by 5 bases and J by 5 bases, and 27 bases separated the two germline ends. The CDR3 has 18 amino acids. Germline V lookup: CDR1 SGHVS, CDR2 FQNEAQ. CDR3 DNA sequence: TGTGCCAGCAGCCTTCCGCAAGACCTAATTACACCAGGGGAGACCCAGTACTTC. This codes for CASSLPQDLITPGETQYF. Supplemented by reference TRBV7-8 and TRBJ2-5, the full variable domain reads GAGVSQSPRYKVAKRGQDVALRCDPISGHVSLFWYQQALGQGPEFLTYFQNEAQLDKSGLPSDRFFAERPEGSVSTLKIQRTQQEDSAVYLCASSLPQDLITPGETQYFGPGTRLLVL.

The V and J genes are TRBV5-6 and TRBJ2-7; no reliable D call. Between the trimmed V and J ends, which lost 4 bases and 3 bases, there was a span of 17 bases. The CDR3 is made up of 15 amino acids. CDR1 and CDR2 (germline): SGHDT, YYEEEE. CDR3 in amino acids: CASSPFNAGHYEQYF. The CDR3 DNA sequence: TGTGCCAGCAGCCCCTTTAATGCAGGCCACTACGAGCAGTACTTC.

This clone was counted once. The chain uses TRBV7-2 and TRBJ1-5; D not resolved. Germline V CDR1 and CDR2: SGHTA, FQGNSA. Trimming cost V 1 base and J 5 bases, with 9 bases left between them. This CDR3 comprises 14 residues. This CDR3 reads CASSLVGGDQPQHF. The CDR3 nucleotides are TGTGCCAGCAGCTTAGTAGGAGGAGATCAGCCCCAGCATTTT.

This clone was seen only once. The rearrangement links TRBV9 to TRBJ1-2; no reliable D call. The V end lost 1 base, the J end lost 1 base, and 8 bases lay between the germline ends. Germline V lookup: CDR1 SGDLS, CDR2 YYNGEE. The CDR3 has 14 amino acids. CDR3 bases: TGTGCCAGCAGCGTACAGGCGAGTAACTATGGCTACACCTTC. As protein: CASSVQASNYGYTF.

CDR3 protein: CASSLPGLAGGTTDTQYF. As DNA, the CDR3 is TGTGCCAGCAGTTTACCCGGACTAGCGGGGGGGACCACAGATACGCAGTATTTT. V gene TRBV27 combines with J gene TRBJ2-3, with TRBD2 identical over 15 bases. Germline CDR1 is MNHEY and CDR2 is SMNVEV (reference sequence). CDR3 size: 18 residues. The trim removed 2 bases at V and 2 bases at J, leaving 5 bases unmatched.

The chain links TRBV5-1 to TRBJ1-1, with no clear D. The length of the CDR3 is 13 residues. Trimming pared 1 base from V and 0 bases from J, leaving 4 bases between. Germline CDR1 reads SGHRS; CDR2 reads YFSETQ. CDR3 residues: CASSLLVNTEAFF. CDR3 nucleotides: TGCGCCAGCAGCTTGTTAGTGAACACTGAAGCTTTCTTT. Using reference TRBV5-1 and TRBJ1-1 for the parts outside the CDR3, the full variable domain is KAGVTQTPRYLIKTRGQQVTLSCSPISGHRSVSWYQQTPGQGLQFLFEYFSETQRNKGNFPGRFSGRQFSNSRSEMNVSTLELGDSALYLCASSLLVNTEAFFGQGTRLTVV.

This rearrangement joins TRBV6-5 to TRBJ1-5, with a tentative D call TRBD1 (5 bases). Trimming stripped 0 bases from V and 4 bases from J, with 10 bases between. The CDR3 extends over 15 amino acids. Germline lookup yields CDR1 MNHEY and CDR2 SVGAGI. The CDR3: CASSYSLKGNQPQHF. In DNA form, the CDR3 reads TGTGCCAGCAGTTACTCACTTAAGGGGAATCAGCCCCAGCATTTT.

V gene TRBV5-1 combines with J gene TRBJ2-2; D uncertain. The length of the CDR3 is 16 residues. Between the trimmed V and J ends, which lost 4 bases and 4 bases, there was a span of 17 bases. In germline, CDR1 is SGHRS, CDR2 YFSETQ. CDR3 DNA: TGCGCCAGCAGCCCTAGGCCCTCCCCGGGCACCGGGGAGCTGTTTTTT. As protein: CASSPRPSPGTGELFF.

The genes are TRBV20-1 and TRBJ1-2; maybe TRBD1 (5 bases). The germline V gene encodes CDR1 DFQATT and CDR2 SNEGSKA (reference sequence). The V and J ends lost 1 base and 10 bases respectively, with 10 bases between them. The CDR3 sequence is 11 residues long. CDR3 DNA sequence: TGCAGTGCTAGAGTAAGACAGTTCTACACCTTC. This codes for CSARVRQFYTF.

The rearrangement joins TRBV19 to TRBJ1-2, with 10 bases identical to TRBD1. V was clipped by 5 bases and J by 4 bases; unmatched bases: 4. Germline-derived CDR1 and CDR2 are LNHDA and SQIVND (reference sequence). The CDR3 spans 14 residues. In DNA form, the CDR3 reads TGTGCCAGTAGTTCTCGGACAGGGGGCTATGGCTACACCTTC. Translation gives CASSSRTGGYGYTF.

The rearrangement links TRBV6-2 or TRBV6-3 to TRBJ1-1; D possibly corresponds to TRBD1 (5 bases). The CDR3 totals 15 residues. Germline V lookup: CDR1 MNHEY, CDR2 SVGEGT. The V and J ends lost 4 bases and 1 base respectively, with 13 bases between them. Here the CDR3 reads CASSSWGGANTEAFF. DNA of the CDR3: TGTGCCAGCAGTTCCTGGGGAGGGGCGAACACTGAAGCTTTCTTT.